Described below is a single TCR beta chain sequence and its context. The antigen is not known. These data belong to a study of radiation and T cells in renal cell carcinoma. Study conclusions and caveats: In blood, top tumor clones expanded by 2 weeks, shrinking by 4.

Described time point: blood 2 weeks post-SBRT. Specified treatment: 15 Gy SBRT to primary tumor, nephrectomy 4 weeks later. Radiation-treated patients gave blood at baseline, week 2 and week 4. Sequencing used immunoSEQ multiplex PCR; TCRdb keeps in-frame clones, though not all of them. In the table there are 100,000 to 150,000 clones, around 80% of which are singletons. The CDR3 runs to 14 residues. Germline trimming cut 7 bases from V and 6 bases from J; bases unmatched to any gene: 9. The V gene's germline CDR1 is SQVTM and CDR2 ANQGSEA. The TCR comes from a man aged 50-59 years with renal cell carcinoma. V usage is TRBV29-1 and J usage is TRBJ2-2; TRBD1 aligns across 9 bases. The sequencing here drew on blood, taken from a patient whose treatment included radiotherapy and nephrectomy. Here the CDR3 DNA reads TGCAGCGCTTCTTCGACAGGGGGGGCCGGGGAGCTGTTTTTT. This translates into CSASSTGGAGELFF.